A selection of T cell receptor beta chains follows, all from one sample in a study of Ad26.COV2.S vaccination and SARS-CoV-2 variants. Sequencing used immunoSEQ multiplex PCR; TCRdb keeps in-frame clones, though not all of them. The sample contains hundreds of thousands of clones, about 87% of which appear only once. Here the sequenced sample was peripheral blood, taken in a trial of Ad26.COV2.S vaccine versus placebo. All receptors come from a person between 18 and 65 years old who received the Ad26.COV2.S COVID-19 vaccine or a placebo. CDR3s include the opening cysteine and the closing phenylalanine or tryptophan. A D gene is named only where the DNA matches it firmly. Rows may omit the clone size; those that give it use once, few, many or a size class.

abundance	j_gene	v_gene	d_gene	CDR3aa	CDR3nt
.	TRBJ2-1	TRBV3-1/TRBV3-2	.	CASSQGKGNEQFF	TGTGCCAGCAGCCAAGGGAAGGGGAATGAGCAGTTCTTC
.	TRBJ2-7	TRBV12-5	TRBD2	CASGLAGGPYEQYF	TGTGCTAGTGGTTTGGCGGGAGGTCCGTACGAGCAGTACTTC
.	TRBJ2-5	TRBV5-1	TRBD1	CASRPQQGVLQETQYF	TGCGCCAGCCGGCCCCAACAGGGGGTCTTACAAGAGACCCAGTACTTC
few	TRBJ1-5	TRBV5-5	TRBD1	CASSSTGGMGNQPQHF	TGTGCCAGCAGCTCGACAGGGGGGATGGGAAATCAGCCCCAGCATTTT
.	TRBJ2-7	TRBV27	.	CASSPNRDRYEQYF	TGTGCCAGCAGTCCTAACAGGGACCGCTACGAGCAGTACTTC
.	TRBJ1-5	TRBV12-5	.	CASGLGSGRSDNQPQHF	TGTGCTAGTGGTTTGGGATCCGGACGGTCCGACAATCAGCCCCAGCATTTT
once	TRBJ2-7	TRBV29-1	TRBD1	CSVQGAGYEQYF	TGCAGCGTTCAGGGGGCTGGGTACGAGCAGTACTTC
once	TRBJ2-6	TRBV27	.	CASSPKQGVTGANVLTF	TGTGCCAGCAGTCCTAAACAGGGTGTAACTGGGGCCAACGTCCTGACTTTC
.	TRBJ2-7	TRBV7-2	TRBD1	CASSARGNIEQYF	TGTGCCAGCAGCGCCAGGGGGAATATCGAGCAGTACTTC
.	TRBJ2-1	TRBV7-2	TRBD1	CASRGPGGSYNEQFF	TGTGCCAGCAGAGGACCAGGGGGATCCTACAATGAGCAGTTCTTC
.	TRBJ1-6	TRBV28	.	CASSKDSPYNSPLHF	TGTGCCAGCAGTAAGGACAGTCCCTATAATTCACCCCTCCACTTT
.	TRBJ2-3	TRBV7-3	.	CASSPLGGGGRTDTQYF	TGTGCCAGCAGCCCCCTGGGGGGCGGGGGTCGCACAGATACGCAGTATTTT
.	TRBJ2-5	TRBV28	.	CASSFAGNEETQYF	TGTGCCAGCAGTTTTGCGGGGAACGAGGAGACCCAGTACTTC
.	TRBJ2-1	TRBV5-1	.	CASSLGLGASSYNEQFF	TGCGCCAGCAGCCTAGGCTTGGGGGCTAGCTCCTACAATGAGCAGTTCTTC
.	TRBJ2-1	TRBV28	.	CASSLGQLYNEQFF	TGTGCCAGCAGTTTGGGGCAGTTATACAATGAGCAGTTCTTC
once	TRBJ2-7	TRBV7-9	TRBD2	CASSSGTRAYEQYF	TGTGCCAGCAGTTCCGGGACTAGAGCCTACGAGCAGTACTTC
once	TRBJ1-4	TRBV19	TRBD1	CASSIQGDRGREKLFF	TGTGCCAGTAGTATACAGGGGGACAGGGGTCGGGAAAAACTGTTTTTT
.	TRBJ1-2	TRBV5-1	.	CASSLAIGGYGYTF	TGCGCCAGCAGCTTGGCTATCGGGGGCTATGGCTACACCTTC
.	TRBJ2-7	TRBV5-4	.	CASSLDPGINYEQYF	TGTGCCAGCAGCCTAGACCCAGGGATTAACTACGAGCAGTACTTC
.	TRBJ2-5	TRBV5-1	.	CASSLAWTEETQYF	TGCGCCAGCAGCTTGGCTTGGACAGAAGAGACCCAGTACTTC
.	TRBJ1-6	TRBV5-1	.	CASSLFVGDYNSPLHF	TGCGCCAGCAGCTTATTCGTGGGGGACTATAATTCACCCCTCCACTTT
.	TRBJ1-1	TRBV5-4	TRBD1	CASSLGGTVKSNTEAFF	TGTGCCAGCAGCTTGGGGGGGACAGTAAAGTCGAACACTGAAGCTTTCTTT
once	TRBJ2-3	TRBV7-2	.	CASSLNPSGRSDTQYF	TGTGCCAGCAGCTTAAATCCCTCGGGCAGGTCAGATACGCAGTATTTT
.	TRBJ2-7	TRBV14	TRBD1	CASSPPGGYEQYF	TGTGCCAGCAGCCCTCCAGGGGGCTACGAGCAGTACTTC
once	TRBJ2-1	TRBV6-2/TRBV6-3	TRBD2	CASSYSRASGIYHEQFF	TGTGCCAGCAGTTACTCGAGGGCTAGCGGGATATACCATGAGCAGTTCTTC
.	TRBJ1-1	TRBV10-3	TRBD1	CAISQGGQGNTEAFF	TGTGCCATCAGTCAGGGGGGACAGGGGAACACTGAAGCTTTCTTT
once	TRBJ1-2	TRBV5-1	TRBD1	CASSVQGINYGYTF	TGCGCCAGCAGCGTACAGGGGATCAACTATGGCTACACCTTC
.	TRBJ2-2	TRBV6-2/TRBV6-3	.	CASSRAGATGELFF	TGTGCCAGCAGTCGCGCAGGGGCGACCGGGGAGCTGTTTTTT
.	TRBJ2-3	TRBV5-4	TRBD2	CASRKASGSTDTQYF	TGTGCCAGCAGGAAGGCTAGCGGGAGCACAGATACGCAGTATTTT
.	TRBJ2-5	TRBV5-1	.	CASRTGVLQETQYF	TGCGCCAGCCGCACGGGGGTCCTTCAAGAGACCCAGTACTTC
.	TRBJ2-3	TRBV5-4	.	CASSFFKGYADTQYF	TGTGCCAGCAGCTTCTTTAAAGGTTATGCAGATACGCAGTATTTT
.	TRBJ1-2	TRBV19	.	CASSIPTTRRTNYGYTF	TGTGCCAGTAGTATCCCAACAACCCGGAGGACTAACTATGGCTACACCTTC
.	TRBJ1-2	TRBV5-4	.	CASSLEPGDTYGYTF	TGTGCCAGCAGCTTGGAACCAGGGGATACCTATGGCTACACCTTC
.	TRBJ1-4	TRBV12-3/TRBV12-4	TRBD1	CASRTGGIEKLFF	TGTGCCAGCAGGACAGGGGGCATCGAAAAACTGTTTTTT
once	TRBJ2-5	TRBV30	.	CAFLTVGETQYF	TGTGCCTTTCTAACGGTAGGGGAGACCCAGTACTTC
.	TRBJ1-2	TRBV3-1/TRBV3-2	TRBD1	CASSPGTGADYGYTF	TGTGCCAGCAGCCCGGGTACAGGGGCGGACTATGGCTACACCTTC
.	TRBJ2-1	TRBV14	.	CASSQGVGVRKSNEQFF	TGTGCCAGCAGCCAAGGCGTGGGGGTTCGTAAGAGCAATGAGCAGTTCTTC
.	TRBJ2-1	TRBV12-3/TRBV12-4	.	CASSGRQEQFF	TGTGCCAGCAGTGGTCGACAGGAGCAGTTCTTC
.	TRBJ1-2	TRBV6-6	.	CASDPTPYGYTF	TGTGCCAGCGACCCGACCCCCTATGGCTACACCTTC
.	TRBJ1-2	TRBV30	.	CAWSLRVANYGYTF	TGTGCCTGGAGCCTCCGAGTAGCTAACTATGGCTACACCTTC
.	TRBJ1-5	TRBV7-9	.	CASSATGPQHF	TGTGCCAGCAGCGCCACGGGGCCCCAGCATTTT
.	TRBJ2-1	TRBV4-1	TRBD2	CASSPLAGAGVGQFF	TGCGCCAGCAGCCCCCTAGCGGGAGCGGGTGTAGGGCAGTTCTTC
.	TRBJ1-5	TRBV29-1	.	CSVSQGASNQPQHF	TGCAGCGTCTCTCAGGGAGCTAGCAATCAGCCCCAGCATTTT
.	TRBJ1-2	TRBV7-6	.	CASSPYPSQQTGSHGYTF	TGTGCCAGCAGCCCATACCCGTCCCAGCAAACAGGTTCTCATGGCTACACCTTC
.	TRBJ1-4	TRBV5-6	.	CASSLGRGQATNEKLFF	TGTGCCAGCAGCTTGGGCAGGGGTCAAGCAACTAATGAAAAACTGTTTTTT
few	TRBJ2-7	TRBV6-1	.	CASSEKRQAASYEQYF	TGTGCCAGCAGTGAAAAGCGACAGGCAGCATCCTACGAGCAGTACTTC
.	TRBJ2-7	TRBV10-1	TRBD1	CASRGTGKDYEQYF	TGCGCCAGCAGGGGGACAGGGAAAGACTACGAGCAGTACTTC
.	TRBJ2-7	TRBV19	.	CANPAGSPPREQYF	TGTGCCAACCCAGCGGGCAGCCCCCCTAGGGAGCAGTACTTC
once	TRBJ1-4	TRBV25-1	.	CAVGSYEKLFF	TGTGCCGTAGGTAGTTACGAAAAACTGTTTTTT
.	TRBJ2-5	TRBV5-1	TRBD2	CASSRGTSGQETQYF	TGCGCCAGCAGCAGAGGGACTAGCGGCCAAGAGACCCAGTACTTC
once	TRBJ2-6	TRBV19	.	CAGRHSSGANVLTF	TGTGCTGGCCGGCACAGCTCTGGGGCCAACGTCCTGACTTTC
.	TRBJ2-6	TRBV7-8	.	CASSLSWSGANVLTF	TGTGCCAGCAGCTTATCGTGGTCGGGGGCCAACGTCCTGACTTTC
.	TRBJ2-1	TRBV5-1	TRBD1	CASSPWTGNNEQFF	TGCGCCAGCAGCCCTTGGACAGGGAACAATGAGCAGTTCTTC
.	TRBJ2-7	TRBV7-8	.	CASSFTLSPTYEQYF	TGTGCCAGCAGCTTCACTTTGTCTCCGACCTACGAGCAGTACTTC
once	TRBJ1-4	TRBV7-9	TRBD1	CASSLRQGYEKLFF	TGTGCCAGCAGCTTACGACAGGGATACGAAAAACTGTTTTTT
.	TRBJ2-3	TRBV5-1	.	CASGVQGTDTQYF	TGCGCCAGCGGGGTCCAAGGCACAGATACGCAGTATTTT
.	TRBJ1-3	TRBV5-1	.	CASSFDSSGNTIYF	TGCGCCAGCAGCTTTGACAGCTCTGGAAACACCATATATTTT
.	TRBJ2-5	TRBV6-5	TRBD1	CASSRQGARETQYF	TGTGCCAGCAGCCGACAGGGGGCCCGAGAGACCCAGTACTTC